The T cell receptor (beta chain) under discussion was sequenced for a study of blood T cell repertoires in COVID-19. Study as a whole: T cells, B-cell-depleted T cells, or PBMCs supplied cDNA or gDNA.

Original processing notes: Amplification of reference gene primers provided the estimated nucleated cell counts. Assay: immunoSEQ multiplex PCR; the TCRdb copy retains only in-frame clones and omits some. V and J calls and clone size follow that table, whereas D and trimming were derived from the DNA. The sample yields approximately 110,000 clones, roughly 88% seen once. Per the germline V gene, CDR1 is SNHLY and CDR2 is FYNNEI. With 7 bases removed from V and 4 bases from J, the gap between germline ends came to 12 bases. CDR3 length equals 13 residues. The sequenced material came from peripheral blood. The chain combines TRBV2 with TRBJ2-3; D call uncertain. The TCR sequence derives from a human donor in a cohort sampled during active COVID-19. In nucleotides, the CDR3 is TGTGCCAGCAAGATATCACTTCCAGATACGCAGTATTTT. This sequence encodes CASKISLPDTQYF.